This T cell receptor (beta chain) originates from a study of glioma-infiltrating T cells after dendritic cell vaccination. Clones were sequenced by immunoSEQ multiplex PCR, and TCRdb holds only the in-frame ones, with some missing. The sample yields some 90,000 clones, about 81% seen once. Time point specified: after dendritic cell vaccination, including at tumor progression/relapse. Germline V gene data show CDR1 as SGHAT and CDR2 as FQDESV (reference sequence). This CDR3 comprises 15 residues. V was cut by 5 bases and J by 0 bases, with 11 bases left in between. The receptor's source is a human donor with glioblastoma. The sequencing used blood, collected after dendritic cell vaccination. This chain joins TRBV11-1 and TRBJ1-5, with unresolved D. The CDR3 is CASSLNSFSNQPQHF. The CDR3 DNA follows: TGTGCCAGCAGCCTCAATAGTTTTAGCAATCAGCCCCAGCATTTT. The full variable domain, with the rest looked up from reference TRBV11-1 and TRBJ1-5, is EAEVAQSPRYKITEKSQAVAFWCDPISGHATLYWYRQILGQGPELLVQFQDESVVDDSQLPKDRFSAERLKGVDSTLKIQPAELGDSAMYLCASSLNSFSNQPQHFGDGTRLSIL.